This entry lists 11 T cell receptor beta chains sequenced from one sample in a study of cytomegalovirus exposure and HLA in healthy donors (dated by TCRdb to 2017 to 2019). The method was the immunoSEQ multiplex PCR assay. For the multiplex PCR, a mixture combining 60 forward primers for TCR Vbeta segments and 13 reverse primers for TCR Jbeta segments was used. TCRdb carries this immuneACCESS record with in-frame sequences only. Its versions omit some clonotypes, under half of them owing to an unresolved V gene in the studies checked, with the rest unexplained. The sample includes around 130,000 clones, with roughly 80% observed a single time. The top ten clonotypes cover 1.2% of the sample. Sequenced: PBMCs. These receptors all come from a boy younger than 18 in good health and CMV-seronegative.

The chain recombines TRBV4-1 with TRBJ2-7, with D tentatively TRBD2 (5 bases). The CDR3 runs to 17 residues. The V end was cut by 1 base, the J end by 2 bases, with 18 bases between. Germline V gene lookup returns CDR1 MGHRA and CDR2 YSYEKL. The CDR3 DNA follows: TGCGCCAGCAGCCAAGGTTGGGCGGGTTTCCCACCCTACGAGCAGTACTTC. It codes for CASSQGWAGFPPYEQYF.

Details on this clone: Other DNA sequences within the sample encode an identical CDR3. DNA for the CDR3: TGTGCCAGCAGCTTAGGAACAGACACTGAAGCTTTCTTT. Residues: CASSLGTDTEAFF. The rearrangement links TRBV7-9 to TRBJ1-1; D ambiguous. V shed 1 base and J shed 3 bases, with 6 bases lying between them. CDR1 SEHNR and CDR2 FQNEAQ come from the germline V gene (reference sequence). This CDR3 contains 13 residues.

The V gene is TRBV7-3, the J gene TRBJ1-1; 9 bases fit TRBD1. This CDR3 has 15 residues. The V segment lost 5 bases and the J segment 5 bases; nucleotides outside the gene matches: 9. CDR1 and CDR2 from the germline V gene are SGHTA and FQGTGA. CDR3 DNA sequence: TGTGCCAGCAGCCCCTCCGGGACAGGGACAACTGAAGCTTTCTTT. Amino acid sequence: CASSPSGTGTTEAFF.

The chain is built from TRBV19 and TRBJ1-1, with a weak D call TRBD1 (6 bases). CDR3 length equals 13 residues. V lost 5 bases and J lost 6, with 13 bases in between. Germline CDR1 LNHDA, CDR2 SQIVND (reference sequence). The CDR3 bases are TGTGCCAGTAGTCCAACAGGGTTCCCTGAAGCTTTCTTT. Translation gives CASSPTGFPEAFF.

The V and J genes are TRBV30 and TRBJ2-1; D uncertain. Germline V gene data show CDR1 as GTSNPN and CDR2 as SVGIG (reference sequence). The CDR3 sequence is 12 residues long. Trimming cost V 0 bases and J 7 bases, with 7 bases left between them. The CDR3 DNA is TGTGCCTGGAGTGTATACCGGAATGAGCAGTTCTTC. Its translation is CAWSVYRNEQFF.

The sample holds a few counts of this clone. The chain couples TRBV6-5 to TRBJ2-6, with a tentative D call TRBD1 (6 bases). CDR3 length: 13 amino acids. Between the trimmed V and J ends, which lost 10 bases and 4 bases, there was a span of 11 bases. CDR1 is MNHEY, CDR2 SVGAGI, per germline. The CDR3 nucleotides are TGTGCCATCAGACAGGTCGGGGCCAACGTCCTGACTTTC. This codes for CAIRQVGANVLTF.

The chain is built from TRBV9 and TRBJ2-6; TRBD2 is a possible D gene (6 bases). This CDR3 contains 19 residues. Germline V gene sequence: CDR1 SGDLS, CDR2 YYNGEE. V dropped 7 bases and J dropped 2 bases, with 25 bases sitting between them. CDR3 region: CASPLKTLAREPGANVLTF. DNA of the CDR3: TGTGCCAGCCCCCTCAAGACCCTAGCGAGGGAGCCTGGGGCCAACGTCCTGACTTTC.

This clone appeared a single time. V is TRBV14 and J is TRBJ1-1; perhaps TRBD1 as D (6 bases). From germline, CDR1 is SGHDN and CDR2 FVKESK. Trimming took 4 bases from V and 0 from J, leaving 12 bases between them. The CDR3 consists of 15 residues. The CDR3 protein is CASSPRTALNTEAFF. CDR3 coding DNA: TGTGCCAGCAGCCCCCGGACAGCTCTGAACACTGAAGCTTTCTTT.

This chain links TRBV2 with TRBJ2-3, with TRBD2 identical over 10 bases. The length of the CDR3 is 17 residues. J gave up 6 bases and V 5 bases, and 14 bases lay outside the gene matches. Germline V gene sequence: CDR1 SNHLY, CDR2 FYNNEI. The CDR3 coding sequence is TGTGCCAGCAGTACCCGAAGATCTAGCGGGAGAGCGGATACGCAGTATTTT. Translating gives CASSTRRSSGRADTQYF.

The V and J genes are TRBV5-6 and TRBJ2-7; no clear D. CDR3 size: 15 residues. Per germline, CDR1 SGHDT and CDR2 YYEEEE. The germline V and J ends were trimmed by 5 bases and 7 bases, with 22 bases remaining between them. CDR3 region: CASSSAGAASSEQYF. CDR3 in DNA: TGTGCCAGCAGTTCTGCAGGCGCCGCTTCGAGTGAGCAGTACTTC.

This chain links TRBV7-2 with TRBJ2-7; 8 bases agree with TRBD2. The germline V gene has CDR1 SGHTA and CDR2 FQGNSA. V was pared by 5 bases and J by 6 bases, with 9 bases of the junction left unmatched. The CDR3 consists of 14 residues. Here the CDR3 reads CASSLGRGALEQYF. For the CDR3, the DNA is TGTGCCAGCAGCCTCGGGCGGGGGGCACTCGAGCAGTACTTC.